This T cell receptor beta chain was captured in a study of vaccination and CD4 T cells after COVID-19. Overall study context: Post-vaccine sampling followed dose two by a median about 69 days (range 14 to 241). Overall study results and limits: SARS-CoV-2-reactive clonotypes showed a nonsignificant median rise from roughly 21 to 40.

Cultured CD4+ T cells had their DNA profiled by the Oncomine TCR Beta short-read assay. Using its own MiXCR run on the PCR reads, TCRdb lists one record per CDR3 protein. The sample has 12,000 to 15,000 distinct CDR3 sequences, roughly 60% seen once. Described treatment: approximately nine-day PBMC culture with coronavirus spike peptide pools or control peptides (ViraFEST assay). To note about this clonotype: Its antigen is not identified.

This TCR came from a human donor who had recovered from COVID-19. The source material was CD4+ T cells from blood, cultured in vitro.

The CDR3 sequence is CASSLPGGRTFGYTF. CDR3 nucleotides: TGTGCCAGCAGCCTGCCGGGGGGTAGGACGTTTGGCTACACCTTC. This chain joins TRBV5-4 and TRBJ1-2; the D gene is possibly TRBD1 (5 bases). Trimming pared 4 bases from V and 7 bases from J, leaving 20 bases between. In germline, CDR1 is SGHNT, CDR2 YYREEE (reference sequence). The CDR3 runs to 15 residues.